These 12 T cell receptor beta chains were sequenced from one sample in a study of T-cell memory formation after mild COVID-19 (dated by TCRdb to the early 2020s). The library came from 5' RACE. The sequencing machine was an Illumina NovaSeq 6000. The raw public reads went through TCRdb reprocessing: fastp at Q25, MiXCR clone calling, in-frame beta chains kept. Rows with a matching CDR3 protein are joined into one entry that keeps the most common DNA and genes. The sample has roughly 150,000 distinct CDR3 sequences on record, about 14% of them singletons. In total, the top ten clones hold 14% of the sample. Sequencing was performed on PBMCs or a T cell subset sorted from them (not recorded which). These receptor sequences come from an adult woman who had mild COVID-19 (a few samples of this study predate the infection). The sample titles of this study are shuffled in the database, so cell type and time point are left out; the donor was told from shared clones.

The V gene is TRBV20-1, the J gene TRBJ1-6; D gene uncertain. CDR3 length: 16 amino acids. The V and J ends lost 0 bases and 0 bases respectively, with 9 bases between them. CDR1 DFQATT and CDR2 SNEGSKA come from the germline V gene (reference sequence). The CDR3 DNA follows: TGCAGTGCTAGAGATCTCAGGAGCTCCTATAATTCACCCCTCCACTTT. This sequence encodes CSARDLRSSYNSPLHF.

This clonotype was picked up a small number of times. The chain combines TRBV19 with TRBJ1-1; 10 bases align to TRBD1. The germline V gene encodes CDR1 LNHDA and CDR2 SQIVND (reference sequence). The CDR3 has 15 residues. The junction had 2 bases not matched to a gene; V was cut back by 3 bases and J by 1 base. Here the CDR3 DNA reads TGTGCCAGTAGTATGGACAGGGGGGGGAACACTGAAGCTTTCTTT. Its translation: CASSMDRGGNTEAFF.

CDR3 protein: CASGRQSALHF. The CDR3 DNA follows: TGTGCCAGTGGGAGACAGTCCGCCCTCCACTTT. The V and J genes are TRBV19 and TRBJ1-6, with a weak D call TRBD1 (5 bases). Trimming took off 8 bases at V and 14 bases at J, with 13 bases between the two ends. Per germline, CDR1 LNHDA and CDR2 SQIVND (reference sequence). The CDR3 is 11 residues long.

The J gene is TRBJ2-2, the V gene TRBV20-1; TRBD2 aligns across 13 bases. The CDR3 extends over 16 amino acids. The J segment lost 4 bases and the V segment lost 1 base, leaving 3 bases of the junction unmatched. Germline V gene lookup returns CDR1 DFQATT and CDR2 SNEGSKA (reference sequence). CDR3 region: CSARGTSGSSTGELFF. CDR3 bases: TGCAGTGCTAGAGGGACTAGCGGGAGCAGCACCGGGGAGCTGTTTTTT.

The genes are TRBV7-9 and TRBJ2-3, with D hard to call. Trimming stripped 4 bases from V and 7 bases from J, with 12 bases between. The germline gives CDR1 SEHNR, CDR2 FQNEAQ (reference sequence). There are 13 residues in the CDR3. CDR3 nucleotide sequence: TGTGCCAGCAGCTCTGTCAATGAGAATACGCAGTATTTT. It translates to CASSSVNENTQYF.

This chain joins TRBV3-1 and TRBJ2-1; 8 positions agree with TRBD2. V lost 0 bases to trimming and J lost 8 bases; unmatched junction nucleotides: 9. Germline V gives CDR1 LGHDT, CDR2 YNNKEL (reference sequence). The CDR3 runs 16 residues. CDR3 nucleotide sequence: TGTGCCAGCAGCCAAGAATCGGCGGGGGGTCGGGATGAGCAGTTCTTC. It codes for CASSQESAGGRDEQFF.

This clonotype was counted between two and nine times. The chain is built from TRBV6-6 and TRBJ1-6; D is unresolved. Trimming left V 2 bases short and J 8 bases short, with 19 bases between. Germline assignment: CDR1 MNHNY and CDR2 SVGAGI (reference sequence). The CDR3 is 17 amino acids. The CDR3 loop reads CASSYIGLALRDSPLHF. As DNA, the CDR3 is TGTGCCAGCAGTTACATCGGCTTGGCCCTGCGGGATTCACCCCTCCACTTT.

There are a few counts of this clonotype. CDR3 protein: CASSPGQTAYEQYF. The CDR3 coding sequence is TGTGCCAGCTCACCGGGACAGACCGCCTACGAGCAGTACTTC. The chain employs TRBV18 and TRBJ2-7, with 7 positions matching TRBD1. The V gene end was trimmed by 3 bases and the J gene end by 2 bases; junction bases not matched to a gene: 4. The germline V gene has CDR1 KGHSH and CDR2 LQKENI. This CDR3 has 14 residues.

This chain links TRBV7-2 with TRBJ2-3; the match to TRBD2 covers 7 bases. Germline loops: CDR1 SGHTA, CDR2 FQGNSA. Trimming at V came to 7 bases and at J to 2 bases, leaving 6 bases not matched to a gene. The CDR3 length is 14 residues. This chain's CDR3 is CASILAGYTDTQYF. Here the CDR3 DNA reads TGTGCCAGCATTTTAGCGGGCTACACAGATACGCAGTATTTT.

This rearrangement joins TRBV7-8 to TRBJ2-3; D unclear. The ends were cut back, 10 bases at V and 1 base at J, with 15 bases in the middle. The CDR3 totals 14 residues. Germline V CDR1 and CDR2: SGHVS, FQNEAQ. The DNA of the CDR3 is TGTGCCACCGCGCGATCGGGCGGCACAGATACGCAGTATTTT. The encoded protein is CATARSGGTDTQYF.

The genes are TRBV10-3 and TRBJ2-7, with 10 bases matching TRBD2. V was pared by 6 bases and J by 4 bases, with 3 bases of the junction left unmatched. Germline lookup yields CDR1 ENHRY and CDR2 SYGVKD. CDR3 size: 13 residues. The CDR3 DNA follows: TGTGCCATCAGGAGCGGGGGGGAGTACGAGCAGTACTTC. It specifies CAIRSGGEYEQYF.

The chain combines TRBV6-6 with TRBJ1-2; D uncertain. The CDR3 spans 12 residues. Looked up from germline, CDR1 is MNHNY and CDR2 is SVGAGI (reference sequence). Between the trimmed V and J ends, which lost 7 bases and 0 bases, there was a span of 6 bases. The CDR3: CASTAANYGYTF. The DNA for the CDR3 is TGTGCCAGCACGGCAGCTAACTATGGCTACACCTTC.